This is a list of T cell receptor beta chains from one sample in a study of molecular identifiers for immune sequencing clone quantification. Each CDR3 protein gets one entry after TCRdb re-called the PCR reads with MiXCR. The sample shows about 640,000 distinct CDR3 sequences, just under 20% of them seen only once. The specimen was naive CD8+ T cells from blood, with Jurkat cell RNA spiked in. These TCRs come from a human donor in good health. Some libraries in this study had Jurkat cell RNA spiked in. Each CDR3 is given with its conserved first and last residue. The order of the fields is D gene, CDR3 length, V gene, J gene, clone size, CDR3 DNA, CDR3 protein. The D gene is left open where the match is weak. Expanded clones get a size class; other rows say once, few or many, or leave the size out.

TRBD1,14,TRBV9,TRBJ1-2,NA,TGTGCCAGCAGCCCCAAAAACCAGGGGGAGAGCTACACCTTC,CASSPKNQGESYTF
NA,14,TRBV6-5,TRBJ1-3,NA,TGTGCCAGCAGTGCAGAGAGCTCTGGAAACACCATATATTTT,CASSAESSGNTIYF
TRBD1,16,TRBV5-1,TRBJ1-1,many,TGCGCCAGCAGCTATGGGACAGGTAGTAGGGACACTGAAGCTTTCTTT,CASSYGTGSRDTEAFF
TRBD2,17,TRBV7-8,TRBJ2-5,many,TGTGCCAGCAACTCCCCGGGGTCTCGGGGGGTCCAAGAGACCCAGTACTTC,CASNSPGSRGVQETQYF
TRBD2,18,TRBV6-2/TRBV6-3,TRBJ2-3,NA,TGTGCCAGCAGGGCTAGGACTAGCGGGGATTTCTCGGCAGATACGCAGTATTTT,CASRARTSGDFSADTQYF
NA,14,TRBV27,TRBJ2-3,NA,TGTGCCAGCAGTTTGTGGGGATCAGGGGATACGCAGTATTTT,CASSLWGSGDTQYF
TRBD2,15,TRBV9,TRBJ2-2,NA,TGTGCCAGCAGCGTTACTAGCGGTTACACCGGGGAGCTGTTTTTT,CASSVTSGYTGELFF
TRBD2,18,TRBV7-2,TRBJ2-1,few,TGTGCCAGCAGCTTAGACGGACTAGCGGGAGGTCTGTACTGGGAGCAGTTCTTC,CASSLDGLAGGLYWEQFF
NA,14,TRBV29-1,TRBJ2-3,many,TGCAGCGTTGCCCAGGGCGCTAGCACAGATACGCAGTATTTT,CSVAQGASTDTQYF
NA,14,TRBV12-3/TRBV12-4,TRBJ1-1,many,TGTGCCAGCACCCTAGGAGGGCGGGTCACTGAAGCTTTCTTT,CASTLGGRVTEAFF
NA,12,TRBV7-9,TRBJ2-7,once,TGTACCAGCAGCCGAACAGGGAACGAGCAGTACTTC,CTSSRTGNEQYF
TRBD2,18,TRBV9,TRBJ2-3,many,TGTGCCAGCAGCGTAGTGTCTAGCGGGAGGGACCTAACAGATACGCAGTATTTT,CASSVVSSGRDLTDTQYF
NA,13,TRBV6-2/TRBV6-3,TRBJ2-2,few,TGTGCCAGCAGTTACGTTGCCACCGGGGAGCTGTTTTTT,CASSYVATGELFF